Presented here are 6 T cell receptor beta chains from one specimen sequenced in a study of blood T cell repertoires in COVID-19. The data were produced by immunoSEQ multiplex PCR, yet TCRdb's version contains in-frame clones alone and is incomplete. Of 110,000 or so clones in the sample, over 75% were seen once. Sequencing input: peripheral blood. These receptors all stem from a man between 45 and 60 years old with acute or convalescent COVID-19.

V usage is TRBV19 and J usage is TRBJ2-1; 7 nucleotides agree with TRBD2. J gave up 10 bases and V 0 bases, and 6 bases lay outside the gene matches. Germline loops: CDR1 LNHDA, CDR2 SQIVND (reference sequence). The CDR3 consists of 14 residues. CDR3 DNA sequence: TGTGCCAGTAGTATAGATCCACTAGCGCCCGAGCAGTTCTTC. This sequence encodes CASSIDPLAPEQFF.

This chain connects TRBV6-5 to TRBJ1-1; D uncertain. V shed 6 bases and J shed 5 bases, with 10 bases lying between them. The CDR3 covers 12 residues. Germline V CDR1 and CDR2: MNHEY, SVGAGI. The CDR3 sequence: CASSSTGTEAFF. CDR3 sequence (DNA): TGTGCCAGCAGCTCAACGGGAACTGAAGCTTTCTTT.

This clone appeared once. Written as DNA, the CDR3 is TGTGCCAGCAGCTTGGAAGGTTACAGGGAGAGGGCTGAAGCTTTCTTT. It translates to CASSLEGYRERAEAFF. The chain joins TRBV5-5 to TRBJ1-1, with a weak D call TRBD1 (6 bases). Germline V gene lookup returns CDR1 SGHKS and CDR2 YYEKEE (reference sequence). This CDR3 is 16 amino acids long. V gave up 0 bases and J gave up 6 bases, with 18 bases separating them.

The gene calls are TRBV19 and TRBJ1-6; 8 bases align to TRBD1. CDR1 and CDR2 from the germline V gene are LNHDA and SQIVND (reference sequence). J gave up 11 bases and V 7 bases, and 7 bases lay outside the gene matches. The CDR3 loop spans 13 amino acids. The chain's CDR3 is CASTDRGKPPLHF. DNA of the CDR3: TGTGCCAGTACCGACAGGGGAAAGCCACCCCTCCACTTT.

This chain uses TRBV5-4 with TRBJ2-3, with 8 nucleotides matching TRBD2. Germline CDR1 is SGHNT and CDR2 is YYREEE (reference sequence). The CDR3 contains 15 residues. The ends lost 1 base at V and 7 bases at J; junction bases unmatched: 8. The CDR3 bases are TGTGCCAGCAGCTTGATGACGGGGGGGCCAAATACGCAGTATTTT. Residues: CASSLMTGGPNTQYF. Looking up the rest from reference TRBV5-4 and TRBJ2-3 gives the full variable domain: ETGVTQSPTHLIKTRGQQVTLRCSSQSGHNTVSWYQQALGQGPQFIFQYYREEENGRGNFPPRFSGLQFPNYSSELNVNALELDDSALYLCASSLMTGGPNTQYFGPGTRLTVL.

This clone has only a few counts. The CDR3 region is CASSISTGAMGYTF. The CDR3 nucleotides are TGTGCCAGCAGTATTTCGACAGGGGCTATGGGCTACACCTTC. The chain uses TRBV6-5 and TRBJ1-2, with 8 bases lining up with TRBD1. The germline CDR1 and CDR2 sequences are MNHEY and SVGAGI. V shed 5 bases, J shed 8 bases, and the junction held 10 bases outside the gene matches. The CDR3 has 14 amino acids.